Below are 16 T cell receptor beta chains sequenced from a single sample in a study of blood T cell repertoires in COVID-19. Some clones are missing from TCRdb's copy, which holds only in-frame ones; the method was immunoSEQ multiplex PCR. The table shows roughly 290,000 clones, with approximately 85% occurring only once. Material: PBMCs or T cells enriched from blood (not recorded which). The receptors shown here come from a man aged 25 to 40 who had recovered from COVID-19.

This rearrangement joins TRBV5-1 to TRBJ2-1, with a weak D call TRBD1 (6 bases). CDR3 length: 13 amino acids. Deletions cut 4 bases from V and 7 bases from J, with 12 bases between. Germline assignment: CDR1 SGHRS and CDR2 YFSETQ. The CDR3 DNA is TGCGCCAGCAGCACGGACAGCTTAAATGAGCAGTTCTTC. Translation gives CASSTDSLNEQFF.

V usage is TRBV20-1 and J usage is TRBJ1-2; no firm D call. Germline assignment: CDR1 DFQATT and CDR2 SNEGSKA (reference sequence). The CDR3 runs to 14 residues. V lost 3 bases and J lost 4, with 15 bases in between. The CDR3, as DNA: TGCAGTGCTAGTTATTTTCGTGGCTTCTATGGCTACACCTTC. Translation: CSASYFRGFYGYTF.

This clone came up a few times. The CDR3 sequence: CASSRTLNNEQFF. The CDR3 DNA reads TGTGCCAGTAGTCGGACATTGAACAATGAGCAGTTCTTC. The chain joins TRBV19 to TRBJ2-1; D might be TRBD1 (5 bases). CDR1 is LNHDA, CDR2 SQIVND, per germline (reference sequence). CDR3 length: 13 residues. V dropped 5 bases and J dropped 5 bases, with 10 bases sitting between them.

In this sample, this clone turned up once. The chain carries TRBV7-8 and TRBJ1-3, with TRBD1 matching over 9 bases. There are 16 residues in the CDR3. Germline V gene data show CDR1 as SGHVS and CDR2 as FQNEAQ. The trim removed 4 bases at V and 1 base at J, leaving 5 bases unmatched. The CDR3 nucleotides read TGTGCCAGCAGCTCGGACAGGGGACCATCTGGAAACACCATATATTTT. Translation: CASSSDRGPSGNTIYF.

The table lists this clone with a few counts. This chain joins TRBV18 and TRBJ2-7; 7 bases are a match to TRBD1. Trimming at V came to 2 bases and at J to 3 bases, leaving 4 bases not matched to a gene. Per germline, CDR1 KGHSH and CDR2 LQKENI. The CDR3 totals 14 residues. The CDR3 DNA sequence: TGTGCCAGCTCACCAGGGACAGCCCGCTACGAGCAGTACTTC. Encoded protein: CASSPGTARYEQYF.

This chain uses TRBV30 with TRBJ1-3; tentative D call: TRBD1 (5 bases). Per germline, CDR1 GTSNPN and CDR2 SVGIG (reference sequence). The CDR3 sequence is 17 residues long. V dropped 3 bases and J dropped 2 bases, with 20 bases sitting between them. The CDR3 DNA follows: TGTGCCTGGAGAGCCGCATGGGGGGACTTAGCTGGAAACACCATATATTTT. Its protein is CAWRAAWGDLAGNTIYF.

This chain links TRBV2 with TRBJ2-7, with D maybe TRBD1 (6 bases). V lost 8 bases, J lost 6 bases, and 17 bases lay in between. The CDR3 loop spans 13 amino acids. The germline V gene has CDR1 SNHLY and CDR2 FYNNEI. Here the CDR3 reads CASERQALREQYF. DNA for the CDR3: TGTGCCAGCGAAAGACAGGCCCTCCGCGAGCAGTACTTC.

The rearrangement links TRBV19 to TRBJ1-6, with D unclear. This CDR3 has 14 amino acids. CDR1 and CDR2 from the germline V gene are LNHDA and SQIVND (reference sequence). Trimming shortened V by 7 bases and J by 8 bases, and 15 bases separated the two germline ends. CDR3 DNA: TGTGCCAGTACCAAACTCGAGGGCGATTCACCCCTCCACTTT. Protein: CASTKLEGDSPLHF.

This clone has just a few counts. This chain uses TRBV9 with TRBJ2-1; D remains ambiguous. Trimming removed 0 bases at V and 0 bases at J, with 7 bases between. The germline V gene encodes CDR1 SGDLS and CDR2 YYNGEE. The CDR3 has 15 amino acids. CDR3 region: CASSVDSSSYNEQFF. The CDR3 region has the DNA TGTGCCAGCAGCGTAGACAGTTCCTCCTACAATGAGCAGTTCTTC.

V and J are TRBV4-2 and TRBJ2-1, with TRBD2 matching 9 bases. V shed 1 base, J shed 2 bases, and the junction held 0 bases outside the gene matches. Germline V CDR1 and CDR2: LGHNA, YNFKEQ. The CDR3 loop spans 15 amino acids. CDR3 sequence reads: CASSQGTSAYNEQFF. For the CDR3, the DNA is TGTGCCAGCAGCCAAGGGACTAGCGCCTACAATGAGCAGTTCTTC.

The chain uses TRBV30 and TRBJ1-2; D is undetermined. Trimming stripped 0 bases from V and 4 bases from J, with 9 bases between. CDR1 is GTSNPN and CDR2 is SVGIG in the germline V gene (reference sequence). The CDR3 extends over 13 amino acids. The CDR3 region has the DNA TGTGCCTGGAGTGTACGGGTGGCCTATGGCTACACCTTC. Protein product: CAWSVRVAYGYTF. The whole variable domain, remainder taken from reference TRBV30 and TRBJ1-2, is SQTIHQWPATLVQPVGSPLSLECTVEGTSNPNLYWYRQAAGRGLQLLFYSVGIGQISSEVPQNLSASRPQDRQFILSSKKLLLSDSGFYLCAWSVRVAYGYTFGSGTRLTVV.

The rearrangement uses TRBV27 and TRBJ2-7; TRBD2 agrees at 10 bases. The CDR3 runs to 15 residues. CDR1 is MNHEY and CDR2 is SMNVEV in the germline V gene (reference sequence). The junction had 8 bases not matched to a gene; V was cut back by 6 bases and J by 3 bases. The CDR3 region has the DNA TGTGCCAGCAGCCGATTTCTAGCGGGGGACTACGAGCAGTACTTC. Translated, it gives CASSRFLAGDYEQYF.

The CDR3 region is CATSDPELAGGPRPSYEQYF. The DNA for the CDR3 is TGTGCCACCAGTGACCCTGAACTAGCGGGGGGCCCAAGGCCTTCCTACGAGCAGTACTTC. The J gene is TRBJ2-7, the V gene TRBV24-1, with 12 bases identical to TRBD2. Germline CDR1 and CDR2: KGHDR and SFDVKD. The CDR3 is made up of 20 amino acids. Trimming took 4 bases from V and 1 from J; bases not matched to a gene: 16.

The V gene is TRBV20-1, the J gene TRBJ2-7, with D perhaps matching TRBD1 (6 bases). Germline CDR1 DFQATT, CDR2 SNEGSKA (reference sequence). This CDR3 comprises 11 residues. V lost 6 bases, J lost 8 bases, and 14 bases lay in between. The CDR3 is CSATSQGKQYF. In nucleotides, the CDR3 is TGCAGTGCCACATCACAGGGAAAGCAGTACTTC.

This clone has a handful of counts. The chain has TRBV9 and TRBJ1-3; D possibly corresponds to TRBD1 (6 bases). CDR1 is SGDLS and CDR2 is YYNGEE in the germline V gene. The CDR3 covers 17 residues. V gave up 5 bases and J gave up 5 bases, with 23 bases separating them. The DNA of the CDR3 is TGTGCCAGCAGTCCTCCGGGGGGCATAATCAATAGAAACACCATATATTTT. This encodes CASSPPGGIINRNTIYF. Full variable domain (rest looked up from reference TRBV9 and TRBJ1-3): DSGVTQTPKHLITATGQRVTLRCSPRSGDLSVYWYQQSLDQGLQFLIQYYNGEERAKGNILERFSAQQFPDLHSELNLSSLELGDSALYFCASSPPGGIINRNTIYFGEGSWLTVV.

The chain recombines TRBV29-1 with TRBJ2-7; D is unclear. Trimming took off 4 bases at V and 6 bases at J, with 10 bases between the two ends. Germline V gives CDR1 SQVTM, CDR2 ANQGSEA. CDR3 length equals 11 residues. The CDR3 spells CSVVQAREQYF. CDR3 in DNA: TGCAGCGTTGTGCAGGCGCGCGAGCAGTACTTC.